This TCR beta chain was recovered during a study of blood T cell repertoires in COVID-19. The table came from immunoSEQ multiplex PCR; TCRdb's copy has only in-frame clones and leaves some out. Found here are about 49,000 clones, around 81% of them singletons; the top ten hold around 22%. The trim removed 6 bases at V and 3 bases at J, leaving 10 bases unmatched. This CDR3 has 16 residues. CDR1 and CDR2 from the germline V gene are MNHEY and SMNVEV (reference sequence). The clonotype was recovered from a woman of 80 years or more with COVID-19, enrolled during active disease. Specimen: peripheral blood. This sequence joins TRBV27 and TRBJ2-1; 8 bases match TRBD1. CDR3 protein: CASRTRPGQVYNEQFF. CDR3 bases: TGTGCCAGCAGGACCCGACCGGGACAGGTCTACAATGAGCAGTTCTTC.